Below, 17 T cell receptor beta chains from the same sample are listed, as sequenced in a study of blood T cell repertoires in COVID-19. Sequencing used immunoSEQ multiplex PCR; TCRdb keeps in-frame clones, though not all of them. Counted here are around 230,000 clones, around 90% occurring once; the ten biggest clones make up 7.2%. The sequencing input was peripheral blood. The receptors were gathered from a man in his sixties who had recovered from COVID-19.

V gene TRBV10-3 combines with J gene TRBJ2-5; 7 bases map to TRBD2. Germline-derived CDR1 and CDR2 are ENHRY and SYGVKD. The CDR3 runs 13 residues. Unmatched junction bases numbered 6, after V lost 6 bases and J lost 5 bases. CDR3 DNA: TGTGCCATCAGGGTGAGCGGGGAGGAGACCCAGTACTTC. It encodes CAIRVSGEETQYF.

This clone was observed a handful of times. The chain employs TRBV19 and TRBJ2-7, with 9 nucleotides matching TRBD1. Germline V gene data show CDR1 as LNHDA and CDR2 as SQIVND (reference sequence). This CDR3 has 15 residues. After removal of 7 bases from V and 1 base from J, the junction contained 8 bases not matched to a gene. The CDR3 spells CASTDSGTGSYEQYF. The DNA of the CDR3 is TGTGCCAGTACTGATTCCGGGACAGGGTCCTACGAGCAGTACTTC. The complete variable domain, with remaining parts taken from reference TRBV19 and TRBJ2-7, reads DGGITQSPKYLFRKEGQNVTLSCEQNLNHDAMYWYRQDPGQGLRLIYYSQIVNDFQKGDIAEGYSVSREKKESFPLTVTSAQKNPTAFYLCASTDSGTGSYEQYFGPGTRLTVT.

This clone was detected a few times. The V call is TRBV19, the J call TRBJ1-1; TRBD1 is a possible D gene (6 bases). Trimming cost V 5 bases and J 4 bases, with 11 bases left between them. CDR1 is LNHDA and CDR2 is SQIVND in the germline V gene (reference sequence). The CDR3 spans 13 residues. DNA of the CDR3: TGTGCCAGTAGTTTACAGGGTGGCACTGAAGCTTTCTTT. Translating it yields CASSLQGGTEAFF.

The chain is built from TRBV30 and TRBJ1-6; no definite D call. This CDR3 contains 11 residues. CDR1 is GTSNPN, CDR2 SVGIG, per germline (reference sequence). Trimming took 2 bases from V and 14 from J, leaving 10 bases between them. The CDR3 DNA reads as TGTGCCTGGAGTTTCGGACTCGCCCTCCACTTT. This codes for CAWSFGLALHF.

CDR3 in amino acids: CAWDGLAAADTQYF. The CDR3 region has the DNA TGTGCCTGGGACGGACTAGCGGCAGCAGATACGCAGTATTTT. The chain combines TRBV30 with TRBJ2-3, with TRBD2 matching over 10 bases. This CDR3 comprises 14 residues. CDR1 is GTSNPN, CDR2 SVGIG, per germline (reference sequence). The V and J ends lost 5 bases and 4 bases, in that order; junction bases with no gene match: 6.

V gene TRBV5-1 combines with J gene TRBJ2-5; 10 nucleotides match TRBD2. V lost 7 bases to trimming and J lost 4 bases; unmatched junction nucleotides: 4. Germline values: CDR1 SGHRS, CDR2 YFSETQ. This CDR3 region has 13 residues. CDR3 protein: CASQLAGGETQYF. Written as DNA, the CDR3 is TGCGCCAGCCAATTAGCGGGGGGAGAGACCCAGTACTTC.

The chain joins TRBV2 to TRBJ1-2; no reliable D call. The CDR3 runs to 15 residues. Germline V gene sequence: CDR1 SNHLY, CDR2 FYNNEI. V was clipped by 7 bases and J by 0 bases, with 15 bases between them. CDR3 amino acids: CASTPWAGANYGYTF. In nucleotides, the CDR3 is TGTGCCAGCACCCCCTGGGCGGGAGCTAACTATGGCTACACCTTC. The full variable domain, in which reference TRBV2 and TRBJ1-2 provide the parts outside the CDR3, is EPEVTQTPSHQVTQMGQEVILRCVPISNHLYFYWYRQILGQKVEFLVSFYNNEISEKSEIFDDQFSVERPDGSNFTLKIRSTKLEDSAMYFCASTPWAGANYGYTFGSGTRLTVV.

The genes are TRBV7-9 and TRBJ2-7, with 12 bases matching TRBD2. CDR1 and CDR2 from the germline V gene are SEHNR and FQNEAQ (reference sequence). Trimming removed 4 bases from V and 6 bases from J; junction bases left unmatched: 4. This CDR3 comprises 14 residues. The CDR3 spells CASSSTSGGLEQYF. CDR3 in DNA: TGTGCCAGCAGCTCGACTAGCGGGGGTCTCGAGCAGTACTTC.

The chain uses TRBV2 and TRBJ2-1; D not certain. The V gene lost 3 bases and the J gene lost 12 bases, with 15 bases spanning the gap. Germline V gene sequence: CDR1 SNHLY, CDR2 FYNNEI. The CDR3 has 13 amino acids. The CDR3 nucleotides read TGTGCCAGCAGTGAGGGCCGGAAGGTCGGGCAGTTCTTC. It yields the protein CASSEGRKVGQFF.

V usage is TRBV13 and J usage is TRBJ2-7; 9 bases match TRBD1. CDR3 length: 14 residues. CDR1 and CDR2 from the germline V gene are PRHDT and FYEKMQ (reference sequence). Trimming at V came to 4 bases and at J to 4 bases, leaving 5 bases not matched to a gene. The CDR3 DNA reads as TGTGCCAGCAGCTCCTCGGGACAGGGTTACGAGCAGTACTTC. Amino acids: CASSSSGQGYEQYF.

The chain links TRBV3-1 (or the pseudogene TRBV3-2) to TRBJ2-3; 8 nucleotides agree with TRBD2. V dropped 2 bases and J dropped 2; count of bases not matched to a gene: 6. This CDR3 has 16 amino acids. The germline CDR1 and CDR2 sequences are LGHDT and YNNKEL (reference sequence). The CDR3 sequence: CASSQTGTRDTDTQYF. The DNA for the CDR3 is TGTGCCAGCAGCCAAACCGGGACTAGAGACACAGATACGCAGTATTTT.

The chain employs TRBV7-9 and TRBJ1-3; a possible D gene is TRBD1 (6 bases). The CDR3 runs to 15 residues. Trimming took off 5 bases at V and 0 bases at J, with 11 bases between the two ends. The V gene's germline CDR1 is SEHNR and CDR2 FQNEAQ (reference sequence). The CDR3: CASSAGTLSGNTIYF. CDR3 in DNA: TGTGCCAGCAGCGCAGGGACACTCTCTGGAAACACCATATATTTT.

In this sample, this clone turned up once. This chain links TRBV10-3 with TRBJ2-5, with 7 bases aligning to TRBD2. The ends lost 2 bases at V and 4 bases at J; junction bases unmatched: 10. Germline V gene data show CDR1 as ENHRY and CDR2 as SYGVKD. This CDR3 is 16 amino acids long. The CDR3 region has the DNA TGTGCCATCAGTGAGGTGGGGGGGGGAATCGGAGAGACCCAGTACTTC. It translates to CAISEVGGGIGETQYF.

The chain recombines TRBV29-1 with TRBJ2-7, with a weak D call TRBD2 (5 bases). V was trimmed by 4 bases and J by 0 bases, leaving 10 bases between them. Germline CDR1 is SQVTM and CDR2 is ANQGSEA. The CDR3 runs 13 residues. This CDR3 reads CSVAVGSSYEQYV. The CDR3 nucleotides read TGCAGCGTTGCGGTAGGGAGCTCCTACGAGCAGTACGTC.

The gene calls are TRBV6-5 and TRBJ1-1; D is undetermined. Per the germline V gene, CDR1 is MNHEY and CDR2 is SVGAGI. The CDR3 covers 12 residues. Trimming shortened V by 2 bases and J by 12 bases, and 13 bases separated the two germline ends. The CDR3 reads CASSYNERRTFF. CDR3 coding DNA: TGTGCCAGCAGTTACAACGAGCGGCGAACTTTCTTT.

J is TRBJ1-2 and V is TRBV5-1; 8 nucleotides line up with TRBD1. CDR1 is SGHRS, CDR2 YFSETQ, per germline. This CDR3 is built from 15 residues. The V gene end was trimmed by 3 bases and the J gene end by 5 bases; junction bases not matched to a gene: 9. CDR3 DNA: TGCGCCAGCAGCTCAAATCAGGGGGCCAAATATGGCTACACCTTC. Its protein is CASSSNQGAKYGYTF.

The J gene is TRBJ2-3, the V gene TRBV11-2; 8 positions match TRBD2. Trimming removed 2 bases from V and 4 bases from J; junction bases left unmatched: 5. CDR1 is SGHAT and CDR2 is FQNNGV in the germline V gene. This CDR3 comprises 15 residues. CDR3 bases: TGTGCCAGCAGCTTACCGGGGGGGCTTTCAGATACGCAGTATTTT. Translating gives CASSLPGGLSDTQYF.